This T cell receptor beta chain was profiled in a study of T cell responses to AZD1222 COVID-19 vaccine. Study-wide results and limits: It was only a handful of AZD1222 recipients who were seropositive at baseline. A mostly white British donor set with more females was recruited, and clonal diversity was possibly underestimated. Reportedly, close to half of spike-specific TCRs are directed against unmutated variant regions.

Whether given at about 4 or about 12 weeks, second doses were pooled. Worth noting for this clone: Its target is unknown.

The data were produced by immunoSEQ multiplex PCR, yet TCRdb's version contains in-frame clones alone and is incomplete. This sample has 45,000 or so clones, with 70% to 90% found just once. This CDR3 has 15 residues. V was clipped by 1 base and J by 0 bases, with 9 bases between them. Germline V gene lookup returns CDR1 SGDLS and CDR2 YYNGEE. This chain links TRBV9 with TRBJ2-3, with D unresolved. The sequence was collected from an adult who received the AZD1222 COVID-19 vaccine. The specimen comprised peripheral blood, sampled 28 days after the second AZD1222 dose. The CDR3 sequence is CASSVSSTSTDTQYF. The CDR3 DNA reads as TGTGCCAGCAGCGTATCCAGCACTAGCACAGATACGCAGTATTTT.